A single sample gave rise to the 23 T cell receptor beta chains below, sequenced in a study of PD-1 blockade in classical Hodgkin lymphoma. Relapse was seen in all patients after autologous stem cell transplantation, and brentuximab vedotin exposure was variable. The assay was immunoSEQ multiplex PCR, and TCRdb's table has in-frame clones only and misses some. This sample has 46,000 or so clones, with 88% found just once. The source was peripheral blood mononuclear cells (PBMCs), collected at baseline. All receptors come from a human donor with classical Hodgkin lymphoma.

The count of this clone is one. The V and J genes are TRBV5-1 and TRBJ2-3; 10 positions agree with TRBD2. J was trimmed by 2 bases and V by 2 bases; bases with no gene match: 2. The CDR3 extends over 15 amino acids. CDR1 is SGHRS and CDR2 is YFSETQ in the germline V gene. CDR3: CASSFGTSDTDTQYF. In nucleotides, the CDR3 is TGCGCCAGCAGCTTTGGGACTAGCGACACAGATACGCAGTATTTT.

The CDR3 is CASSLGQGNIQYF. For the CDR3, the DNA is TGCGCCAGCAGCTTGGGACAGGGAAACATTCAGTACTTC. The chain combines TRBV5-1 with TRBJ2-4, with TRBD1 identical over 7 bases. V trimming: 0 bases; J trimming: 6 bases; junction bases outside the gene matches: 0. The CDR3 is 13 amino acids. Germline V CDR1 and CDR2: SGHRS, YFSETQ.

The chain recombines TRBV28 with TRBJ1-1; D is possibly TRBD1 (6 bases). Germline V gene data show CDR1 as MDHEN and CDR2 as SYDVKM. The V and J ends lost 6 bases and 0 bases respectively, with 17 bases between them. The CDR3 length is 16 residues. CDR3 nucleotides: TGTGCCAGCAGCGATGGGACACGGAGAATGAACACTGAAGCTTTCTTT. It is translated as CASSDGTRRMNTEAFF.

CDR3 residues: CASSQGGQASYGYTF. The CDR3, as DNA: TGCGCCAGCAGCCAAGGAGGACAGGCCTCCTATGGCTACACCTTC. The chain combines TRBV4-1 with TRBJ1-2; the match to TRBD1 covers 7 bases. Germline assignment: CDR1 MGHRA and CDR2 YSYEKL. This CDR3 is 15 amino acids long. Unmatched junction bases numbered 6, after V lost 1 base and J lost 4 bases.

This sequence joins TRBV11-2 and TRBJ1-5, with D possibly matching TRBD1 (6 bases). The CDR3 is made up of 15 amino acids. V was cut by 5 bases and J by 2 bases, with 13 bases left in between. Looked up from germline, CDR1 is SGHAT and CDR2 is FQNNGV. Here the CDR3 reads CASSPGQQGNQPQHF. CDR3 DNA: TGTGCCAGCAGCCCAGGACAGCAAGGCAATCAGCCCCAGCATTTT. Based on the CDR3 plus reference TRBV11-2 and TRBJ1-5, the full variable domain is EAGVAQSPRYKIIEKRQSVAFWCNPISGHATLYWYQQILGQGPKLLIQFQNNGVVDDSQLPKDRFSAERLKGVDSTLKIQPAKLEDSAVYLCASSPGQQGNQPQHFGDGTRLSIL.

V and J are TRBV7-6 and TRBJ1-1; D remains ambiguous. The CDR3 covers 14 residues. The V gene lost 0 bases and the J gene lost 0 bases, with 5 bases spanning the gap. CDR1 and CDR2 (germline): SGHVS, FNYEAQ. CDR3 loop: CASSLAPVNTEAFF. Here the CDR3 DNA reads TGTGCCAGCAGCTTAGCGCCAGTGAACACTGAAGCTTTCTTT.

The V and J genes are TRBV6-5 and TRBJ2-5; tentatively, D is TRBD1 (6 bases). Germline V gene lookup returns CDR1 MNHEY and CDR2 SVGAGI. V shed 4 bases and J shed 2 bases, with 14 bases lying between them. The CDR3 contains 15 residues. CDR3: CASSSTGQGQETQYF. The CDR3 DNA reads TGTGCCAGCAGTTCAACGGGACAAGGGCAAGAGACCCAGTACTTC.

This chain joins TRBV11-2 and TRBJ2-3; D gene ambiguous. The length of the CDR3 is 12 residues. Deletions cut 8 bases from V and 6 bases from J, with 12 bases between. Germline V gene data show CDR1 as SGHAT and CDR2 as FQNNGV. The CDR3 bases are TGTGCCAGCGGGCGGAGCCGGGATACGCAGTATTTT. Its protein product is CASGRSRDTQYF.

This chain uses TRBV27 with TRBJ1-2, with 7 bases aligning to TRBD1. The V gene end was trimmed by 1 base and the J gene end by 0 bases; junction bases not matched to a gene: 5. CDR3 length: 16 amino acids. CDR1 and CDR2 (germline): MNHEY, SMNVEV (reference sequence). CDR3 in amino acids: CASSLWGQTSNYGYTF. CDR3 sequence (DNA): TGTGCCAGCAGTTTATGGGGACAGACTTCTAACTATGGCTACACCTTC.

The V call is TRBV28, the J call TRBJ2-3; D is perhaps TRBD1 or TRBD2 (7 bases each). Trimming took 2 bases from V and 3 from J, leaving 27 bases between them. The germline CDR1 and CDR2 sequences are MDHEN and SYDVKM. CDR3 length: 20 residues. CDR3 protein: CASSLTQIGRGLGGTDTQYF. The CDR3 nucleotides are TGTGCCAGCAGTTTAACACAAATTGGGAGGGGGCTCGGTGGTACAGATACGCAGTATTTT.

The chain couples TRBV11-1 to TRBJ2-3, with 11 bases that match TRBD2. The CDR3 runs to 18 residues. V lost 5 bases to trimming and J lost 2 bases; unmatched junction nucleotides: 12. Germline assignment: CDR1 SGHAT and CDR2 FQDESV (reference sequence). The CDR3, as DNA: TGTGCCAGCAGCGGCCCCTTTTTAGCGGGGGGGATCACAGATACGCAGTATTTT. This sequence encodes CASSGPFLAGGITDTQYF. Together with reference TRBV11-1 and TRBJ2-3, the CDR3 gives the full variable domain: EAEVAQSPRYKITEKSQAVAFWCDPISGHATLYWYRQILGQGPELLVQFQDESVVDDSQLPKDRFSAERLKGVDSTLKIQPAELGDSAMYLCASSGPFLAGGITDTQYFGPGTRLTVL.

The chain is built from TRBV29-1 and TRBJ2-6; D unresolved. The germline CDR1 and CDR2 sequences are SQVTM and ANQGSEA. Trimming pared 2 bases from V and 4 bases from J, leaving 6 bases between. The CDR3 totals 13 residues. CDR3 sequence reads: CSVERVGANVLTF. CDR3 coding DNA: TGCAGCGTTGAACGAGTAGGGGCCAACGTCCTGACTTTC.

V usage is TRBV28 and J usage is TRBJ1-4; D gene ambiguous. This CDR3 has 17 amino acids. The germline V gene encodes CDR1 MDHEN and CDR2 SYDVKM. Trimming stripped 4 bases from V and 0 bases from J, with 15 bases between. The CDR3 region is CASSSATVLATNEKLFF. The CDR3 coding sequence is TGTGCCAGCAGTTCGGCTACGGTCCTTGCAACTAATGAAAAACTGTTTTTT.

This clone has just a few counts. The chain links TRBV6-4 to TRBJ2-3, with 7 bases identical to TRBD1. The CDR3 length is 14 residues. With 3 bases clipped from V and 3 bases from J, the junction kept 3 bases outside the gene matches. Looked up from germline, CDR1 is MRHNA and CDR2 is SNTAGT. CDR3 amino acids: CASSEIQGTDTQYF. DNA for the CDR3: TGTGCCAGCAGTGAAATACAGGGGACAGATACGCAGTATTTT.

V and J are TRBV5-4 and TRBJ2-7, with D perhaps TRBD1 (6 bases). Looked up from germline, CDR1 is SGHNT and CDR2 is YYREEE (reference sequence). V was clipped by 0 bases and J by 0 bases, with 13 bases between them. The CDR3 is 16 amino acids. The CDR3: CASSLGTGYSSYEQYF. Written as DNA, the CDR3 is TGTGCCAGCAGCTTGGGTACAGGGTACAGCTCCTACGAGCAGTACTTC.

The chain combines TRBV5-4 with TRBJ1-6, with D tentatively TRBD1 (5 bases). Germline lookup yields CDR1 SGHNT and CDR2 YYREEE (reference sequence). Between the trimmed V and J ends, which lost 4 bases and 9 bases, there was a span of 17 bases. The CDR3 length is 15 residues. Here the CDR3 DNA reads TGTGCCAGCAGCCCCGGGGCCTCCAGTGGTTCACCCCTCCACTTT. It is translated as CASSPGASSGSPLHF.

The chain combines TRBV2 with TRBJ1-1; a weak D match, TRBD1 (6 bases). Trimming took off 11 bases at V and 4 bases at J, with 17 bases between the two ends. This CDR3 comprises 13 residues. Germline V lookup: CDR1 SNHLY, CDR2 FYNNEI. The DNA of the CDR3 is TGTGCCGTGAAGGGGGGGGTGGGCACTGAAGCTTTCTTT. Amino acid sequence: CAVKGGVGTEAFF.

The chain joins TRBV9 to TRBJ2-3; 7 bases match TRBD1. The CDR3 extends over 15 amino acids. V shed 5 bases, J shed 6 bases, and the junction held 12 bases outside the gene matches. CDR1 and CDR2 from the germline V gene are SGDLS and YYNGEE. Written as DNA, the CDR3 is TGTGCCAGCAGAGAGGGACAGCTCGAGGGGGATACGCAGTATTTT. Its translation: CASREGQLEGDTQYF.

This sequence joins TRBV19 and TRBJ1-1; TRBD1 agrees at 7 bases. Germline V gives CDR1 LNHDA, CDR2 SQIVND (reference sequence). After removal of 3 bases from V and 4 bases from J, the junction contained 11 bases not matched to a gene. The CDR3 spans 16 residues. The CDR3, as DNA: TGTGCCAGTAGTATGGAACAGGGGATTATGGGCACTGAAGCTTTCTTT. This translates into CASSMEQGIMGTEAFF.

This rearrangement joins TRBV5-1 to TRBJ2-3; 8 nucleotides align to TRBD2. The CDR3 sequence is 15 residues long. Germline values: CDR1 SGHRS, CDR2 YFSETQ. With V trimmed by 4 bases and J by 3 bases, 7 bases remained unmatched. CDR3 protein: CASSRSGSRTDTQYF. Here the CDR3 DNA reads TGCGCCAGCAGCCGGAGCGGGAGTCGAACAGATACGCAGTATTTT.

The chain employs TRBV5-1 and TRBJ2-3; TRBD1 matches 9 bases. The CDR3 runs 16 residues. Germline values: CDR1 SGHRS, CDR2 YFSETQ. V lost 1 base and J lost 3; bases outside the gene matches: 6. This chain's CDR3 is CASSLIGQGLTDTQYF. Here the CDR3 DNA reads TGCGCCAGCAGCTTGATAGGACAGGGGCTTACAGATACGCAGTATTTT. Full variable domain (missing parts from reference TRBV5-1 and TRBJ2-3): KAGVTQTPRYLIKTRGQQVTLSCSPISGHRSVSWYQQTPGQGLQFLFEYFSETQRNKGNFPGRFSGRQFSNSRSEMNVSTLELGDSALYLCASSLIGQGLTDTQYFGPGTRLTVL.

V gene TRBV7-2 combines with J gene TRBJ2-5; TRBD1 matches at 11 bases. V shed 6 bases, J shed 5 bases, and the junction held 2 bases outside the gene matches. Looked up from germline, CDR1 is SGHTA and CDR2 is FQGNSA. The CDR3 is 13 residues long. The CDR3 DNA is TGTGCCAGCAGGGGGACAGGGGGGGAGACCCAGTACTTC. Its translation is CASRGTGGETQYF.

The chain links TRBV28 to TRBJ2-1; 8 bases align to TRBD2. V shed 5 bases, J shed 3 bases, and the junction held 9 bases outside the gene matches. CDR1 is MDHEN, CDR2 SYDVKM, per germline. The CDR3 is 16 amino acids. The CDR3 is CASSLGGGRYYNEQFF. CDR3 DNA: TGTGCCAGCAGTCTTGGGGGCGGGAGGTACTACAATGAGCAGTTCTTC.